This T cell receptor (beta chain) comes out of a study of regulatory T cells in long-lasting Graves disease. This clonotype occurred many times. The sample's time point: persistent/refractory GD, antithyroid drugs over 5 years with positive TRAb. Researchers made the TCR library from RNA that was extracted from PBMCs. As a group, patients came from one endocrinology department in Xi'an, China. Construction of TCR beta libraries relied on iRepertoire HTBI primers and on Arm-PCR targeting CDR3 regions. TCRdb re-called the multiplex PCR reads through MiXCR, storing one row per CDR3 protein. Of some 470,000 distinct CDR3 sequences in the sample, 20% to 25% were seen once. Trimming pared 5 bases from V and 2 bases from J, leaving 18 bases between. From germline, CDR1 is MNHEY and CDR2 SMNVEV (reference sequence). This CDR3 contains 17 residues.

The genes are TRBV27 and TRBJ1-4; D gene ambiguous. This TCR was recovered from a female donor with Graves disease. The specimen was peripheral blood mononuclear cells (PBMCs), collected when the disease was refractory, from a patient treated with antithyroid drugs. CDR3: CASSPRAYQATNEKLFF. CDR3 DNA sequence: TGTGCCAGCAGTCCTCGGGCCTATCAGGCGACTAATGAAAAACTGTTTTTT.